The T cell receptor beta chain described here comes from a study of control samples from healthy donors and cancer patients. The V end was cut by 2 bases, the J end by 2 bases, with 7 bases between. CDR1 and CDR2 from the germline V gene are SGHTA and FQGNSA. CDR3 length: 13 amino acids. This clone was seen a handful of times. Sequenced by immunoSEQ multiplex PCR; TCRdb stores in-frame clones only, minus some. The data contain 70,000 to 85,000 clones, 70% to 85% of them singletons. The V and J genes are TRBV7-2 and TRBJ2-7; D is undetermined. The sample taken for sequencing was PBMCs. This TCR was recovered from a man in his sixties with head and neck cancer. The CDR3 reads CASSLKAAYEQYF. The CDR3 bases are TGTGCCAGCAGCTTAAAGGCAGCCTACGAGCAGTACTTC.